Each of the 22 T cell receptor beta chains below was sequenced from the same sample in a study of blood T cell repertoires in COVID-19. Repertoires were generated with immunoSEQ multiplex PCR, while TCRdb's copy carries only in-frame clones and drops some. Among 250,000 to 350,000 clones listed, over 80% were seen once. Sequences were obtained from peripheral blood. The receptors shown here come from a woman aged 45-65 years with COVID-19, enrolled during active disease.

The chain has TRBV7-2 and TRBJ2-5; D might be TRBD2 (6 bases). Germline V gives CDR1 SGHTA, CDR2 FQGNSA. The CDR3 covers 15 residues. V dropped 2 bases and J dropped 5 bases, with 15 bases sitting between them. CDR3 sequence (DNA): TGTGCCAGCAGCTTACGTGGCGGGATGGGGGAGACCCAGTACTTC. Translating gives CASSLRGGMGETQYF.

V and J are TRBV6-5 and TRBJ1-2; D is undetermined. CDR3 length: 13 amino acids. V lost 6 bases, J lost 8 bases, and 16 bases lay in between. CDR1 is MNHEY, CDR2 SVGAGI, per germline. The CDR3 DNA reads TGTGCCAGCAGCCTTCGAGGTCGAGGAGGCTACACCTTC. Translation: CASSLRGRGGYTF.

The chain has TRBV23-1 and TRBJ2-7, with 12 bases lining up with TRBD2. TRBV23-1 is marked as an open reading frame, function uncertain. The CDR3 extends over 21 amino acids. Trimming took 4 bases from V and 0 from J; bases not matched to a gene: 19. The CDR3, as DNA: TGCGCCAGCAGTCCCCTATTTGGACTAGCGGGATCCCCACCCAGCTCCTACGAGCAGTACTTC. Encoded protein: CASSPLFGLAGSPPSSYEQYF.

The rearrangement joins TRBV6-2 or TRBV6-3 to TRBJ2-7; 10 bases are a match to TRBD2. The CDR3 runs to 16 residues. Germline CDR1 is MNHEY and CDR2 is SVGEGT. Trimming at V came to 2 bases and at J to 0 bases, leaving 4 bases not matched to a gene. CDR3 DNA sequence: TGTGCCAGCAGTTACCCGAGACTAGCGGGCTCCTACGAGCAGTACTTC. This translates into CASSYPRLAGSYEQYF.

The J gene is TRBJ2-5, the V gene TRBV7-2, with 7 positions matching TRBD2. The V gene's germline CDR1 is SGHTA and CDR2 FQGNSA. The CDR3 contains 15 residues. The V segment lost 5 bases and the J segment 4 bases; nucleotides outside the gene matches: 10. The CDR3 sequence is CASSAVSGKGETQYF. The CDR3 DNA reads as TGTGCCAGCAGCGCAGTAAGCGGGAAAGGAGAGACCCAGTACTTC.

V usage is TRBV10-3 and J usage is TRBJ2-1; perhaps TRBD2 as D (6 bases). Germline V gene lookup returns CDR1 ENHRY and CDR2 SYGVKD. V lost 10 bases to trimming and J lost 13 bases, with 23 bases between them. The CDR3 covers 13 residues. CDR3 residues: CASTENLGTYQFF. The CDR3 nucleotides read TGTGCCAGCACAGAGAATCTCGGGACTTACCAGTTCTTC.

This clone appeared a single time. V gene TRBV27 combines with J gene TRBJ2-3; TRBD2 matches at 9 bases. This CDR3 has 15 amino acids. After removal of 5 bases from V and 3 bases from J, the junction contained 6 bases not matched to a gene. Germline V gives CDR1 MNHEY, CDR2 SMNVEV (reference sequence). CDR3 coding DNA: TGTGCCAGCAGTCCTAGCGGGATTGGGACAGATACGCAGTATTTT. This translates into CASSPSGIGTDTQYF.

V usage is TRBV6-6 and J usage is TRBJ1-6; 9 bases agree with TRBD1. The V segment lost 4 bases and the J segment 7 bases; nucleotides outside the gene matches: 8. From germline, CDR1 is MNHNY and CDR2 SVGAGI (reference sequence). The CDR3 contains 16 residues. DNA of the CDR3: TGTGCCAGCAGTTTACCGGGACAGGGTAACAATTCACCCCTCCACTTT. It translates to CASSLPGQGNNSPLHF.

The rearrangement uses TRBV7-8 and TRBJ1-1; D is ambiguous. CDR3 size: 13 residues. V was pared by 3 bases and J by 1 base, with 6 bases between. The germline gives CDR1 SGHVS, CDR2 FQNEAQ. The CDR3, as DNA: TGTGCCAGCAGCTTCCAGGAGAACACTGAAGCTTTCTTT. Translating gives CASSFQENTEAFF.

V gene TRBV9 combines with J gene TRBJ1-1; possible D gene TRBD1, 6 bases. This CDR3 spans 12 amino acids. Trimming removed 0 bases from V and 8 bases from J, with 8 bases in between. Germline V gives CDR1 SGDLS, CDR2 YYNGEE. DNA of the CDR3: TGTGCCAGCAGCGTAGAAGACAGGGAAGCTTTCTTT. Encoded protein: CASSVEDREAFF.

CDR3 residues: CASSSGTSKSGANVLTF. The DNA of the CDR3 is TGTGCCAGCAGTTCGGGGACTTCCAAATCTGGGGCCAACGTCCTGACTTTC. J is TRBJ2-6 and V is TRBV27; a possible D gene is TRBD2 (6 bases). The V gene lost 4 bases and the J gene lost 1 base, with 14 bases spanning the gap. CDR3 size: 17 residues. Looked up from germline, CDR1 is MNHEY and CDR2 is SMNVEV (reference sequence).

CDR3 DNA: TGTGCCAGTAGTATCTCGGGCGGGGAGCTGTTTTTT. It encodes CASSISGGELFF. The V and J genes are TRBV19 and TRBJ2-2; D remains ambiguous. The V gene lost 3 bases and the J gene lost 7 bases, with 6 bases spanning the gap. CDR1 is LNHDA and CDR2 is SQIVND in the germline V gene (reference sequence). The CDR3 consists of 12 residues. Full variable domain (rest looked up from reference TRBV19 and TRBJ2-2): DGGITQSPKYLFRKEGQNVTLSCEQNLNHDAMYWYRQDPGQGLRLIYYSQIVNDFQKGDIAEGYSVSREKKESFPLTVTSAQKNPTAFYLCASSISGGELFFGEGSRLTVL.

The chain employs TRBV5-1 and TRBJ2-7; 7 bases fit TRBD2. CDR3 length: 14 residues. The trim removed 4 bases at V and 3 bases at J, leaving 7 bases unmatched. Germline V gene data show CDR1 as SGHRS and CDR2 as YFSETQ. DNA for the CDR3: TGCGCCAGCAGCGGCCAGGGAGGGAGCTACGAGCAGTACTTC. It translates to CASSGQGGSYEQYF.

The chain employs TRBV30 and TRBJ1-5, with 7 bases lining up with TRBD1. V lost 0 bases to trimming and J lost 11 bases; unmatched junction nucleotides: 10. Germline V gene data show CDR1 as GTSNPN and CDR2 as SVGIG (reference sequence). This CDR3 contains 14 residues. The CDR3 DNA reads TGTGCCTGGAGTGTACGACGGGACAGTAGGGCCCAGCATTTT. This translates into CAWSVRRDSRAQHF.

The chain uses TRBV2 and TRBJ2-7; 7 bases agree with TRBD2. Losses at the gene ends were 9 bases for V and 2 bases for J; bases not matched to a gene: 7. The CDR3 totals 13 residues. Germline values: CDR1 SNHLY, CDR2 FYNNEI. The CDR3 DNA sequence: TGTGCCAGTGAAAGGGACTACGCCTACGAGCAGTACTTC. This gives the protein CASERDYAYEQYF.

The CDR3: CASITSTVPYEQYF. The CDR3 region has the DNA TGTGCCAGCATCACTTCGACAGTTCCCTACGAGCAGTACTTC. The V call is TRBV6-5, the J call TRBJ2-7; maybe TRBD1 (5 bases). V gave up 7 bases and J gave up 2 bases, with 15 bases separating them. The CDR3 is 14 amino acids. CDR1 and CDR2 (germline): MNHEY, SVGAGI.

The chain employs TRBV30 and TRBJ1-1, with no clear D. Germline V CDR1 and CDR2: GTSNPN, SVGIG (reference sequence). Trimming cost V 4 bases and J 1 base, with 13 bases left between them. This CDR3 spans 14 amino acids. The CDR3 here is CAWNLRNTNTEAFF. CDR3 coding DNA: TGTGCCTGGAACCTCAGGAATACGAACACTGAAGCTTTCTTT.

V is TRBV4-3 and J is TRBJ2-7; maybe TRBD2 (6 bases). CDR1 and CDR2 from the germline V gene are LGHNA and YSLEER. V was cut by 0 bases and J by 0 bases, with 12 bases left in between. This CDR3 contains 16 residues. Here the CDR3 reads CASSQDLGGNSYEQYF. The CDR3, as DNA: TGCGCCAGCAGCCAAGATCTTGGCGGGAACTCCTACGAGCAGTACTTC.

CDR3 DNA sequence: TGTGCCAGTAGTGCCGGGACAGGGGGCTGGTCACCCCTCCACTTT. It specifies CASSAGTGGWSPLHF. This chain connects TRBV19 to TRBJ1-6; 12 nucleotides match TRBD1. The V gene end was trimmed by 5 bases and the J gene end by 10 bases; junction bases not matched to a gene: 6. Germline V gene lookup returns CDR1 LNHDA and CDR2 SQIVND (reference sequence). This CDR3 spans 15 amino acids.

The CDR3 reads CASSPPEGRHTEAFF. CDR3 bases: TGTGCCAGCTCACCACCGGAGGGGAGGCACACTGAAGCTTTCTTT. The rearrangement links TRBV18 to TRBJ1-1; possibly TRBD1 for D (5 bases). The CDR3 is 15 residues long. Germline V gene data show CDR1 as KGHSH and CDR2 as LQKENI. Trimming took 0 bases from V and 3 from J, leaving 11 bases between them. Drawing the rest from reference TRBV18 and TRBJ1-1, the complete variable domain is NAGVMQNPRHLVRRRGQEARLRCSPMKGHSHVYWYRQLPEEGLKFMVYLQKENIIDESGMPKERFSAEFPKEGPSILRIQQVVRGDSAAYFCASSPPEGRHTEAFFGQGTRLTVV.

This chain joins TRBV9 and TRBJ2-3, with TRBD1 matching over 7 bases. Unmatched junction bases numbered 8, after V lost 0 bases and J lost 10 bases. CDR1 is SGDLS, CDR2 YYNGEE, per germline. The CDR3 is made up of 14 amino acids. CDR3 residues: CASSVAGQDHAQYF. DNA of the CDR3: TGTGCCAGCAGCGTAGCAGGACAGGATCATGCGCAGTATTTT.

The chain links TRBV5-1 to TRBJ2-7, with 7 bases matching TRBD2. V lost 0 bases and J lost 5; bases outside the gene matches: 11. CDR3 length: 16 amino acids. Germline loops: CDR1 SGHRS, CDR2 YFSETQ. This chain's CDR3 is CASSLVASGVGNEQYF. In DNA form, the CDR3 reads TGCGCCAGCAGCTTGGTTGCTAGCGGAGTAGGTAACGAGCAGTACTTC. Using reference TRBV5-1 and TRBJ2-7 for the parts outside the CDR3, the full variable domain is KAGVTQTPRYLIKTRGQQVTLSCSPISGHRSVSWYQQTPGQGLQFLFEYFSETQRNKGNFPGRFSGRQFSNSRSEMNVSTLELGDSALYLCASSLVASGVGNEQYFGPGTRLTVT.